Following are 21 T cell receptor beta chains from one sample sequenced in a study of cytomegalovirus exposure and HLA in healthy donors. The PCR ran on 60 Vbeta and 13 Jbeta primers. Generated by immunoSEQ multiplex PCR, the TCRdb table keeps only in-frame clones and is missing some. The repertoire holds over 150,000 clones, with less than 85% as singletons. Material: PBMCs. The origin of the receptors is a man aged 35-49 years in good health and CMV-seronegative.

The chain joins TRBV7-3 to TRBJ2-7; D uncertain. CDR1 SGHTA and CDR2 FQGTGA come from the germline V gene. CDR3 length: 13 residues. The V end was cut by 5 bases, the J end by 1 base, with 9 bases between. The CDR3 bases are TGTGCCAGCAGCCCCTCCGGGTCCTACGAGCAGTACTTC. It encodes CASSPSGSYEQYF.

The J gene is TRBJ1-4, the V gene TRBV6-4; a weak D match, TRBD1 (6 bases). This CDR3 spans 13 amino acids. The V end was cut by 6 bases, the J end by 3 bases, with 8 bases between. Germline CDR1 and CDR2: MRHNA and SNTAGT. This CDR3 reads CASSQGPNEKLFF. Written as DNA, the CDR3 is TGTGCCAGCAGCCAGGGGCCTAATGAAAAACTGTTTTTT.

The chain couples TRBV4-1 to TRBJ2-4; D is perhaps TRBD1 (6 bases). The CDR3 has 15 amino acids. V was clipped by 3 bases and J by 4 bases, with 13 bases between them. Germline loops: CDR1 MGHRA, CDR2 YSYEKL. The CDR3 nucleotides are TGCGCCAGCAGCCAGGGGCGACAGGCGAAAAACATTCAGTACTTC. Protein sequence: CASSQGRQAKNIQYF.

The rearrangement links TRBV5-1 to TRBJ2-7; tentatively, D is TRBD1 (6 bases). CDR1 and CDR2 (germline): SGHRS, YFSETQ. This CDR3 has 12 amino acids. Deletions cut 2 bases from V and 7 bases from J, with 10 bases between. CDR3 bases: TGCGCCAGCAGCTTATACAGGGAGGAGCAGTACTTC. It yields the protein CASSLYREEQYF.

The chain joins TRBV7-2 to TRBJ1-1, with D possibly matching TRBD1 (5 bases). This CDR3 is 14 amino acids long. Per the germline V gene, CDR1 is SGHTA and CDR2 is FQGNSA. V was trimmed by 4 bases and J by 0 bases, leaving 9 bases between them. DNA for the CDR3: TGTGCCAGCAGCTCTAGACAGATGAACACTGAAGCTTTCTTT. This translates into CASSSRQMNTEAFF.

The chain couples TRBV7-9 to TRBJ2-7, with 9 bases that match TRBD1. The CDR3 sequence is 15 residues long. Germline values: CDR1 SEHNR, CDR2 FQNEAQ (reference sequence). The V gene end was trimmed by 3 bases and the J gene end by 4 bases; junction bases not matched to a gene: 7. CDR3 amino acids: CASSLTDRGFYEQYF. As DNA, the CDR3 is TGTGCCAGCAGCTTGACTGACAGGGGGTTTTACGAGCAGTACTTC.

The chain employs TRBV5-4 and TRBJ1-2; D perhaps matches TRBD1 (5 bases). This CDR3 has 14 residues. Trimming left V 1 base short and J 8 bases short, with 15 bases between. CDR1 is SGHNT and CDR2 is YYREEE in the germline V gene (reference sequence). CDR3 DNA: TGTGCCAGCAGCTTGTTCAGGGCTAAGGAAGGCTACACCTTC. Amino acid sequence: CASSLFRAKEGYTF.

V and J are TRBV5-1 and TRBJ2-7; 8 nucleotides match TRBD1. This CDR3 region has 14 residues. The V gene's germline CDR1 is SGHRS and CDR2 YFSETQ. The junction had 6 bases not matched to a gene; V was cut back by 2 bases and J by 5 bases. CDR3 nucleotides: TGCGCCAGCAGCTTACTAAAACAGGGGGACGAGCAGTACTTC. Translating gives CASSLLKQGDEQYF.

The chain combines TRBV30 with TRBJ1-6; 10 bases align to TRBD1. The germline gives CDR1 GTSNPN, CDR2 SVGIG (reference sequence). The CDR3 contains 15 residues. V gave up 2 bases and J gave up 7 bases; unmatched junction bases: 5. DNA for the CDR3: TGTGCCTGGAGTCTTGGACAGGGGGAAAATTCACCCCTCCACTTT. Translation: CAWSLGQGENSPLHF. The full variable domain, rest sourced from reference TRBV30 and TRBJ1-6, is SQTIHQWPATLVQPVGSPLSLECTVEGTSNPNLYWYRQAAGRGLQLLFYSVGIGQISSEVPQNLSASRPQDRQFILSSKKLLLSDSGFYLCAWSLGQGENSPLHFGNGTRLTVT.

In regard to this clone: The junction departs from the called germline gene at one end, perhaps through a read error. This rearrangement joins TRBV7-9 to TRBJ2-7, with D hard to call. The CDR3 is made up of 12 amino acids. In germline, CDR1 is SEHNR, CDR2 FQNEAQ (reference sequence). In DNA, the CDR3 is TGTGCCAGCAGCGCGTCGTCCGAGGCCTTGCACTTC. Translated, it gives CASSASSEALHF.

This chain joins TRBV5-1 and TRBJ2-5; 10 bases match TRBD2. Germline trimming cut 7 bases from V and 4 bases from J; bases unmatched to any gene: 10. The CDR3 sequence is 15 residues long. Germline CDR1 is SGHRS and CDR2 is YFSETQ. As DNA, the CDR3 is TGCGCCAGCTCCCCTCCGGGACTAGCGCGAGAGACCCAGTACTTC. It codes for CASSPPGLARETQYF.

The chain has TRBV6-4 and TRBJ2-1, with 12 bases identical to TRBD2. Trimming at V came to 5 bases and at J to 7 bases, leaving 6 bases not matched to a gene. The CDR3 consists of 15 residues. Germline loops: CDR1 MRHNA, CDR2 SNTAGT. The CDR3 sequence is CASSYLAGGPNEQFF. CDR3 nucleotides: TGTGCCAGCAGTTACCTAGCGGGGGGGCCAAATGAGCAGTTCTTC.

This clone showed up just a few times. This chain connects TRBV6-6 to TRBJ1-1; unclear D gene. This CDR3 is 13 amino acids long. In germline, CDR1 is MNHNY, CDR2 SVGAGI (reference sequence). Trimming took 5 bases from V and 9 from J, leaving 16 bases between them. The CDR3 sequence: CASSDETGVKAFF. The CDR3 DNA follows: TGTGCCAGCAGTGATGAGACTGGAGTCAAAGCTTTCTTT.

This chain connects TRBV6-5 to TRBJ2-5; D is unresolved. The DNA end lines up better with TRBJ2-7; the J call may be wrong. This CDR3 has 15 residues. CDR1 MNHEY and CDR2 SVGAGI come from the germline V gene. The chain's CDR3 is CASSYSGLYSYEQYF. The CDR3, as DNA: TGTGCCAGCAGTTACTCTGGGCTGTACTCCTACGAGCAGTACTTC.

This clone was recorded a few times. The chain joins TRBV4-3 to TRBJ2-3, with 7 bases matching TRBD2. The CDR3 consists of 14 residues. Germline V lookup: CDR1 LGHNA, CDR2 YSLEER. The J segment lost 6 bases and the V segment lost 4 bases, leaving 7 bases of the junction unmatched. CDR3 sequence (DNA): TGCGCCAGCAGCCGGGAGCTAGCGGATGATACGCAGTATTTT. This codes for CASSRELADDTQYF.

This clone appeared a few times. The chain employs TRBV11-2 and TRBJ2-7; 7 nucleotides agree with TRBD1. CDR3 length: 16 residues. Germline V gene lookup returns CDR1 SGHAT and CDR2 FQNNGV. The ends lost 5 bases at V and 2 bases at J; junction bases unmatched: 12. CDR3: CASSRTTRTGTYEQYF. For the CDR3, the DNA is TGTGCCAGCAGCCGTACCACCAGGACAGGAACCTACGAGCAGTACTTC. The full variable domain, rest sourced from reference TRBV11-2 and TRBJ2-7, is EAGVAQSPRYKIIEKRQSVAFWCNPISGHATLYWYQQILGQGPKLLIQFQNNGVVDDSQLPKDRFSAERLKGVDSTLKIQPAKLEDSAVYLCASSRTTRTGTYEQYFGPGTRLTVT.

The V call is TRBV2, the J call TRBJ2-7, with D possibly being TRBD2 (5 bases). Between the trimmed V and J ends, which lost 6 bases and 3 bases, there was a span of 9 bases. Germline-derived CDR1 and CDR2 are SNHLY and FYNNEI. The CDR3 is made up of 12 amino acids. The CDR3 here is CASRDLGYEQYF. CDR3 nucleotide sequence: TGTGCCAGCAGGGACTTGGGCTACGAGCAGTACTTC.

The gene calls are TRBV4-1 and TRBJ2-7, with a tentative D call TRBD1 (5 bases). Trimming took 2 bases from V and 5 from J, leaving 16 bases between them. The CDR3 is 15 residues long. Germline CDR1 reads MGHRA; CDR2 reads YSYEKL. The DNA for the CDR3 is TGCGCCAGCAGCCAAACCATTTACCAGGGTAACGAGCAGTACTTC. It translates to CASSQTIYQGNEQYF.

The chain recombines TRBV7-9 with TRBJ1-2; 10 nucleotides agree with TRBD1. This CDR3 spans 15 amino acids. Germline V CDR1 and CDR2: SEHNR, FQNEAQ (reference sequence). Trimming at V came to 4 bases and at J to 6 bases, leaving 8 bases not matched to a gene. The DNA for the CDR3 is TGTGCCAGCAGCTACGACAGGGGGCAGGGGAATGGCTACACCTTC. Encoded protein: CASSYDRGQGNGYTF.

The chain uses TRBV5-1 and TRBJ2-1, with 7 bases identical to TRBD1. In germline, CDR1 is SGHRS, CDR2 YFSETQ. Trimming removed 5 bases from V and 5 bases from J; junction bases left unmatched: 4. CDR3 length: 13 residues. The DNA for the CDR3 is TGCGCCAGCAGGACAGGGATGAACAATGAGCAGTTCTTC. Amino acid sequence: CASRTGMNNEQFF.

The chain links TRBV6-1 to TRBJ1-5, with D maybe TRBD1 (5 bases). Germline-derived CDR1 and CDR2 are MNHNS and SASEGT. V was clipped by 2 bases and J by 3 bases, with 11 bases between them. The CDR3 runs 15 residues. CDR3 sequence (DNA): TGTGCCAGCAGTGAAATCCAGGGTACCAATCAGCCCCAGCATTTT. Translating gives CASSEIQGTNQPQHF.